These T cell receptor beta chains were read from a single sample in a study of CD8 T cells in Susac syndrome. TCRdb used MiXCR to reprocess the immunoSEQ multiplex PCR reads, holding one entry per CDR3 protein. The sample includes 40,000 to 55,000 distinct CDR3 sequences, 80% to 95% seen only once; the top ten take around 0.45%. The sample consisted of CD8+ T cells from PBMCs. The receptor source for this set is a human donor in good health. CDR3s leave out the opening cysteine and the closing phenylalanine or tryptophan. Each record gives: J gene, V gene, D gene, CDR3 protein. D genes are given only for firm matches.

TRBJ2-7 | TRBV5-1 | . | ASSLNGFYEQY
TRBJ2-3 | TRBV12-3/TRBV12-4 | . | ASSPRVLDTQY
TRBJ2-1 | TRBV20-1 | TRBD2 | SARDSMGGDSGPTFYNEQF
TRBJ1-1 | TRBV6-6 | . | ASSRLDEAF
TRBJ2-1 | TRBV2 | . | ASSDTVGTSYNEQF
TRBJ1-1 | TRBV27 | . | ASSPLHQNTEAF
TRBJ1-1 | TRBV27 | . | ASSLGRANTEAF
TRBJ2-3 | TRBV15 | . | ATSRDFGPGTDTQY
TRBJ2-7 | TRBV2 | TRBD2 | AASGSGRAWEAEQY
TRBJ1-2 | TRBV7-8 | . | ASSPRTAYGYT
TRBJ2-2 | TRBV4-1 | . | ASSRPVTGELF
TRBJ2-7 | TRBV20-1 | TRBD2 | SARGRTPGTSGFYEQY
TRBJ2-3 | TRBV3-1 | TRBD2 | ASSLNPGTSGRADTQY
TRBJ2-5 | TRBV5-6 | . | ASSVTYEETQY
TRBJ1-2 | TRBV4-1 | TRBD1 | ASSQERQGYGYT